The clone carrying this T cell receptor beta chain turned up a few times. The antigen remains undetermined. Germline V gene data show CDR1 as SNHLY and CDR2 as FYNNEI. The ends lost 7 bases at V and 8 bases at J; junction bases unmatched: 6. CDR3 length: 13 residues. Treatment of the sample: roughly 10-day PBMC culture with coronavirus spike peptide pools or control peptides (ViraFEST assay). This sample is part of a study of vaccination and CD4 T cells after COVID-19. At the Johns Hopkins FTIC core, DNA taken from cultured CD4+ T cells was sequenced by way of the Oncomine TCR Beta short-read assay. TCRdb re-analysed the PCR reads in MiXCR, keeping a single row per CDR3 protein. The data contain about 13,000 distinct CDR3 sequences, roughly 50% of them singletons.

Sequences were obtained from CD4+ T cells from blood, cultured in vitro. The chain joins TRBV2 to TRBJ2-1; 9 bases are shared with TRBD2. The receptor comes from a human donor who had recovered from COVID-19. In DNA form, the CDR3 reads TGTGCCAGCAACCAGCGGGGGGCCGATGAGCAGTTCTTC. The encoded protein is CASNQRGADEQFF. The entire variable domain, with the rest obtained from reference TRBV2 and TRBJ2-1, is as follows: EPEVTQTPSHQVTQMGQEVILRCVPISNHLYFYWYRQILGQKVEFLVSFYNNEISEKSEIFDDQFSVERPDGSNFTLKIRSTKLEDSAMYFCASNQRGADEQFFGPGTRLTVL.